This section outlines one TCR beta chain sequence together with its context. Germline CDR1 is SGHRS and CDR2 is YFSETQ. Trimming removed 4 bases at V and 0 bases at J, with 15 bases between. The CDR3 has 16 amino acids. Each CDR3 protein gets one entry after TCRdb re-called the RT-PCR reads with MiXCR. This table has fewer than 800,000 distinct CDR3 sequences, approximately 14% appearing once. Sequenced input: memory CD4+ T cells from blood. V is TRBV5-1 and J is TRBJ2-3; D perhaps matches TRBD1 (8 bases). The sequence came from a female donor in good health, serving as a healthy control. This chain's CDR3 is CASSGGDRSSTDTQYF. For the CDR3, the DNA is TGCGCCAGCAGCGGGGGGGACAGGAGTAGCACAGATACGCAGTATTTT.